This TCR beta chain was recovered during a study of ipilimumab plus nivolumab after autologous stem cell transplantation. This CDR3 is built from 15 residues. Trimming removed 5 bases from V and 3 bases from J, with 17 bases in between. CDR1 and CDR2 (germline): SGHAT, FQDESV (reference sequence). The method was immunoSEQ multiplex PCR; TCRdb's version includes in-frame clones alone and lacks a portion of them. This sample has tens of thousands of clones, with 75% to 85% found just once. This rearrangement joins TRBV11-1 to TRBJ2-7, with D possibly matching TRBD2 (6 bases). The sample here was PBMCs, taken in a trial of ipilimumab plus nivolumab as post-transplant consolidation. This TCR was sampled from a male donor with diffuse large B-cell lymphoma. CDR3 in amino acids: CASSQHDSGNYEQYF. For the CDR3, the DNA is TGTGCCAGCAGCCAACATGATAGCGGAAACTACGAGCAGTACTTC.